This T cell receptor beta chain was captured in a study of blood T cell repertoires in COVID-19. Study-wide context: Sites in the United States, Italy and Spain provided acute and convalescent COVID-19 samples. In each case, the material was cDNA or gDNA derived from T cells, B-cell-depleted T cells, or PBMCs.

V lost 2 bases, J lost 4 bases, and 5 bases stayed unmatched. The CDR3 extends over 15 amino acids. CDR1 SGHVS and CDR2 FQNEAQ come from the germline V gene. Clones were sequenced by immunoSEQ multiplex PCR, and TCRdb holds only the in-frame ones, with some missing. The repertoire consists of 35,000 to 45,000 clones, with around 84% occurring once and the leading ten covering around 60%. The V gene is TRBV7-8, the J gene TRBJ2-5; TRBD2 matches at 9 bases. Material: peripheral blood. The sequence was collected from a man between 65 and 85 years old with acute or convalescent COVID-19. CDR3 protein: CASSLKGREGETQYF. The CDR3, as DNA: TGTGCCAGCAGCTTAAAAGGGCGGGAGGGAGAGACCCAGTACTTC.